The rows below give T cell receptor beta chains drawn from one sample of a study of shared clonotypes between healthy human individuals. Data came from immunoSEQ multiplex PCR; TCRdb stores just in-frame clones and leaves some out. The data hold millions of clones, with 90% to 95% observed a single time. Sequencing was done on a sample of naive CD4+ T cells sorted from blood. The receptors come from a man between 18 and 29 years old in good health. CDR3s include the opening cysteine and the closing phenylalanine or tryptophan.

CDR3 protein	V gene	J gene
CATRVVLGNTIYF	TRBV15	TRBJ1-3
CASSYRLAGNQPQHF	TRBV6-5	TRBJ1-5
CASSLRLAGAYEQYF	TRBV7-2	TRBJ2-7
CASSQSFPLGQGRTGELFF	TRBV23-1	TRBJ2-2
CASSPDGTSTDTQYF	TRBV5-1	TRBJ2-3
CASHTLGPETEAFF	TRBV19	TRBJ1-1
CASSEAGHDNSPLHF	TRBV2	TRBJ1-6
CASSPRTSGTSYEQYF	TRBV7-2	TRBJ2-7
CASSLWGSNTEAFF	TRBV19	TRBJ1-1
CASSRTVNTEAFF	TRBV19	TRBJ1-1
CAWSAGTGGVTFF	TRBV30	TRBJ1-1
CASSSSSVVLSYTF	TRBV28	TRBJ1-2
CASSRTVNTEAFF	TRBV19	TRBJ1-1
CASSRAGTSGETQYF	TRBV7-7	TRBJ2-5
CAMKGSGPTEAFF	TRBV10-3	TRBJ1-1
CAWSVMRTSGSQGSYEQYF	TRBV30	TRBJ2-7
CASSVEGDRTYEQYF	TRBV9	TRBJ2-7
CASSPADRANEKLFF	TRBV27	TRBJ1-4
CASSLRYGTEEKLFF	TRBV5-1	TRBJ1-4
CASSLKLAGSYNEQFF	TRBV7-2	TRBJ2-1
CASSWDSFGSYEQYF	TRBV10-2	TRBJ2-7
CASSQGFAEAFF	TRBV6-5	TRBJ1-1
CASSPRGDRAAGELFF	TRBV6-4	TRBJ2-2
CAWLSSGRLDTQYF	TRBV5-4	TRBJ2-3
CASSDSLYNSPLHF	TRBV6-4	TRBJ1-6
CASSLEALGQFF	TRBV7-9	TRBJ2-1
CASSIRGAGGYEQYF	TRBV19	TRBJ2-7
CASSVGSGRSYNEQFF	TRBV9	TRBJ2-1
CASSSGQGNYGYTF	TRBV19	TRBJ1-2
CASSESRSAGYTF	TRBV10-1	TRBJ1-2
CASSIRFGIGEKAFF	TRBV19	TRBJ1-1
CASSPRSFYEQYF	TRBV27	TRBJ2-7
CASSLQGSSYNSPLHF	TRBV5-5	TRBJ1-6
CASSYLPGTEAFF	TRBV6-5	TRBJ1-1
CASSSRQGNTIYF	TRBV9	TRBJ1-3
CASSLSSPGEFGYTF	TRBV5-4	TRBJ1-2
CASSFRLAGEETQYF	TRBV5-4	TRBJ2-5